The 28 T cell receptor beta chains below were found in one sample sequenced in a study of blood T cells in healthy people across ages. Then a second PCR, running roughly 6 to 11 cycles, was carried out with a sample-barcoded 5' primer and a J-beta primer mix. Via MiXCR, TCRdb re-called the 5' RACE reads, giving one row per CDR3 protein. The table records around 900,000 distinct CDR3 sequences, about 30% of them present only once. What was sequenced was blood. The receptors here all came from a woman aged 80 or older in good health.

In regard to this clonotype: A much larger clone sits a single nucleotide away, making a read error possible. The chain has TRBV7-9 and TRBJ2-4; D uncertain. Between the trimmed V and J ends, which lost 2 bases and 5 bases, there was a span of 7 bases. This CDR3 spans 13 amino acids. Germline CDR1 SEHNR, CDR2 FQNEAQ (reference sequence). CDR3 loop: CASSLSYQNIQYF. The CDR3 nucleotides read TGTGCCAGCAGCTTAAGCTACCAAAACATTCAGTACTTC. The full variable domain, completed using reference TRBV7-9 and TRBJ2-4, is DTGVSQNPRHKITKRGQNVTFRCDPISEHNRLYWYRQTLGQGPEFLTYFQNEAQLEKSRLLSDRFSAERPKGSFSTLEIQRTEQGDSAMYLCASSLSYQNIQYFGAGTRLSVL.

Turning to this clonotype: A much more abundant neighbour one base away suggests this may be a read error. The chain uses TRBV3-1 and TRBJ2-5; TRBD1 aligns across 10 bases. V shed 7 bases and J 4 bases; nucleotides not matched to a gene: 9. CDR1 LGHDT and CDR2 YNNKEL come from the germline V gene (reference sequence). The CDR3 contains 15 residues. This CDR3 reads CASNYDRGLRETQYF. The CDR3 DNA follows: TGTGCCAGCAACTACGACAGGGGGCTACGAGAGACCCAGTACTTC.

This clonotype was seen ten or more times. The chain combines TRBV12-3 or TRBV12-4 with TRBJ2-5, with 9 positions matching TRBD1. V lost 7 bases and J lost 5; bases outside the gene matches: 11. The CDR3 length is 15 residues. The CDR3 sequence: CASTLSDRGTETQYF. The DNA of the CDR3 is TGTGCCAGCACCTTGTCGGACAGGGGAACGGAGACCCAGTACTTC.

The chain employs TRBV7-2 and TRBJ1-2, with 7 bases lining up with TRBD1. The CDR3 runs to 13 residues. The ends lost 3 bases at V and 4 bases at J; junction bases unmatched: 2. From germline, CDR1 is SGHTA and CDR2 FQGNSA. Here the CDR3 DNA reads TGTGCCAGCAGCTTGGACAGGTTCTATGGCTACACCTTC. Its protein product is CASSLDRFYGYTF.

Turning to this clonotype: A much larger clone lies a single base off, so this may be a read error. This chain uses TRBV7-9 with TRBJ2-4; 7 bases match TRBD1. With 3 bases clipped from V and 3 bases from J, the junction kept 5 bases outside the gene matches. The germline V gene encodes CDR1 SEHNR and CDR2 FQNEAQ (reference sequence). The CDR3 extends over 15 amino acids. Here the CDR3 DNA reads TGTGCCAGCAGCTTCGGGGCAGGGGGCAAAAACATTCAGTACTTC. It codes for CASSFGAGGKNIQYF. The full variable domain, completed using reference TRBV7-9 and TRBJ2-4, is DTGVSQNPRHKITKRGQNVTFRCDPISEHNRLYWYRQTLGQGPEFLTYFQNEAQLEKSRLLSDRFSAERPKGSFSTLEIQRTEQGDSAMYLCASSFGAGGKNIQYFGAGTRLSVL.

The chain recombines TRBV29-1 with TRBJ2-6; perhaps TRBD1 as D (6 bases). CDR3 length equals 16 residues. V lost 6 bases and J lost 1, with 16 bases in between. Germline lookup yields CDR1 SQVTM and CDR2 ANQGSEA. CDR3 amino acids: CSVFRDTDSGANVLTF. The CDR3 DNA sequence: TGCAGCGTCTTCCGGGACACGGATTCTGGGGCCAACGTCCTGACTTTC.

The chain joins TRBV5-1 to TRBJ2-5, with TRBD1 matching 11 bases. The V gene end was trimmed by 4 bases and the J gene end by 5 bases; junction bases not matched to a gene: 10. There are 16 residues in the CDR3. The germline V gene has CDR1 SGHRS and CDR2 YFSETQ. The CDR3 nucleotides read TGCGCCAGCAGCCCGGAGGGACAGGGGGAAGGGGAGACCCAGTACTTC. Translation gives CASSPEGQGEGETQYF.

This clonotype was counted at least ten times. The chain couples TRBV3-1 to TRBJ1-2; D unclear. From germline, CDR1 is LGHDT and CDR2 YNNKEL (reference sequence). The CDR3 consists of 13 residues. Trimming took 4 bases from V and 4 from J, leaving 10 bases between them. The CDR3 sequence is CASSPTEFYGYTF. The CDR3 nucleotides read TGTGCCAGCAGCCCGACGGAGTTCTATGGCTACACCTTC.

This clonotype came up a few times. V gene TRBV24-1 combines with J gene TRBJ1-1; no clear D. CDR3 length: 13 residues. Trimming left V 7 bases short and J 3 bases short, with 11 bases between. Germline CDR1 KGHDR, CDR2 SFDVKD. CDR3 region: CATSNLGHTEAFF. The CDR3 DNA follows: TGTGCCACCAGCAACCTAGGGCACACTGAAGCTTTCTTT.

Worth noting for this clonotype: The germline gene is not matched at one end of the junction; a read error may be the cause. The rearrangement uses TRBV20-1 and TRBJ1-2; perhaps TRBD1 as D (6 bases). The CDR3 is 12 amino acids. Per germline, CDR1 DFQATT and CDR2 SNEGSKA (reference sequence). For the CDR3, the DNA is TGCAGTGCTCAGGGACAAAACTTTGGCTACACCTTC. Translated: CSAQGQNFGYTF.

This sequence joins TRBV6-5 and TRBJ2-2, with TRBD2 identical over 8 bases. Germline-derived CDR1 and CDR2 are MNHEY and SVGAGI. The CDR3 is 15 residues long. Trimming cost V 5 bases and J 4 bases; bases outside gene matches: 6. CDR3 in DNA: TGTGCCAGCAGTCCCGGGGGGGCCGTCACCGGGGAGCTGTTTTTT. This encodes CASSPGGAVTGELFF.

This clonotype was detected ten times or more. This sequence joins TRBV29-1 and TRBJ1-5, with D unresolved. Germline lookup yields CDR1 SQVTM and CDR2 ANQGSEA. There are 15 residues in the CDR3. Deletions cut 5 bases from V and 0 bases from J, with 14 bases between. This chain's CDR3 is CSVSNGPFSNQPQHF. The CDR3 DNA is TGCAGCGTTTCAAATGGACCGTTTAGCAATCAGCCCCAGCATTTT.

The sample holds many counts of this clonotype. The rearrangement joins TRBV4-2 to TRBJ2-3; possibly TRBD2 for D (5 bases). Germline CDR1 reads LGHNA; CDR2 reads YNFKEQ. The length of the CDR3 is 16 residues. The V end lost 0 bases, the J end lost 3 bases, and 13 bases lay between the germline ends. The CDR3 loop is CASSQDGPSSTDTQYF. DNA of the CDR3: TGTGCCAGCAGCCAAGATGGGCCTAGCTCGACAGATACGCAGTATTTT.

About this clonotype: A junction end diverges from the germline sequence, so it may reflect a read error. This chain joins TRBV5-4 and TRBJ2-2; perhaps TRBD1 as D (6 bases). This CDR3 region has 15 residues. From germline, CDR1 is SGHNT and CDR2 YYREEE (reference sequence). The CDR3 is CASSLGAGSTGELFF. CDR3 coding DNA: TGTGCCAGTAGCTTGGGGGCAGGGAGCACCGGGGAGCTGTTTTTT.

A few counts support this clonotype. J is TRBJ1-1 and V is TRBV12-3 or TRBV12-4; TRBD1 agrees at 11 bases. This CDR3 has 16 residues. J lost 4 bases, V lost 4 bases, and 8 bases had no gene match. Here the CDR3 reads CASSYGTGGGGTEAFF. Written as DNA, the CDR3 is TGTGCCAGCAGTTACGGGACAGGGGGGGGAGGCACTGAAGCTTTCTTT.

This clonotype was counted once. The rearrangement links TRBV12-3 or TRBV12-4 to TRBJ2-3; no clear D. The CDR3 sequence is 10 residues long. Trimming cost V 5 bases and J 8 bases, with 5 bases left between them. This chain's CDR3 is CASSASTQYF. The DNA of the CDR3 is TGTGCCAGCAGTGCAAGTACGCAGTATTTT.

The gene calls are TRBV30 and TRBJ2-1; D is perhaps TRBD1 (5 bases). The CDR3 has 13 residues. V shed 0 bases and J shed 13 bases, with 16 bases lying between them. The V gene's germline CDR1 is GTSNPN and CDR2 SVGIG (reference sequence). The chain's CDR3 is CAWSVQDRETQFF. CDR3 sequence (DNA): TGTGCCTGGAGTGTACAGGACCGAGAGACCCAGTTCTTC.

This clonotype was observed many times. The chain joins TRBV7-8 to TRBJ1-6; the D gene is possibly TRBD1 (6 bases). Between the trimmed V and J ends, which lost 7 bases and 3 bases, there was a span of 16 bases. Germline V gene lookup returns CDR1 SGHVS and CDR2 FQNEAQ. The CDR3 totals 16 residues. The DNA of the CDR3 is TGTGCCAGCAACATGAGGGGGACCAACTATAATTCACCCCTCCACTTT. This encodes CASNMRGTNYNSPLHF.

The CDR3 bases are TGCGCCAGCAGCTTGGCGGGGGTTGTTGGGCGCACTGAAGCTTTCTTT. Protein product: CASSLAGVVGRTEAFF. The chain carries TRBV5-1 and TRBJ1-1; tentatively, D is TRBD1 (5 bases). Trimming pared 0 bases from V and 4 bases from J, leaving 16 bases between. The CDR3 runs to 16 residues. CDR1 SGHRS and CDR2 YFSETQ come from the germline V gene.

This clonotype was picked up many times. The CDR3 protein is CASSLSRGDTETQYF. Written as DNA, the CDR3 is TGCGCCAGCAGCTTATCCAGGGGTGATACGGAGACCCAGTACTTC. The J gene is TRBJ2-5, the V gene TRBV5-1; D may be TRBD1 (6 bases). V dropped 2 bases and J dropped 5 bases, with 16 bases sitting between them. The germline gives CDR1 SGHRS, CDR2 YFSETQ. This CDR3 region has 15 residues.

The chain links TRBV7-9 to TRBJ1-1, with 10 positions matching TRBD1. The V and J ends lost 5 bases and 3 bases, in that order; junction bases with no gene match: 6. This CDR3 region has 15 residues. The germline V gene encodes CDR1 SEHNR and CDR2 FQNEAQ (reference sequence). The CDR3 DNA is TGTGCCAGCAGCCGACAGGGGGCAGGGGACACTGAAGCTTTCTTT. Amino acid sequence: CASSRQGAGDTEAFF.

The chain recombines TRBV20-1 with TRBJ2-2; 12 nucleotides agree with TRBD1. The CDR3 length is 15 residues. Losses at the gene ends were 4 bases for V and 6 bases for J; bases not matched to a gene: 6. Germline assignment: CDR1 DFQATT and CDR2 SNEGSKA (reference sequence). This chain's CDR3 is CSAIKGQGASGELFF. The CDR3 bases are TGCAGTGCTATAAAGGGACAGGGGGCATCCGGGGAGCTGTTTTTT.

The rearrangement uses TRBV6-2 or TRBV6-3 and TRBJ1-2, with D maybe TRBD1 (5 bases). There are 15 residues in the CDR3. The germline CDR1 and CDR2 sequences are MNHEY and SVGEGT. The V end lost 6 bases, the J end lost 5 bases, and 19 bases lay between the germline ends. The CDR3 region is CASSQAGTETYGYTF. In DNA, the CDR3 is TGTGCCAGCAGCCAAGCTGGGACGGAGACATATGGCTACACCTTC.

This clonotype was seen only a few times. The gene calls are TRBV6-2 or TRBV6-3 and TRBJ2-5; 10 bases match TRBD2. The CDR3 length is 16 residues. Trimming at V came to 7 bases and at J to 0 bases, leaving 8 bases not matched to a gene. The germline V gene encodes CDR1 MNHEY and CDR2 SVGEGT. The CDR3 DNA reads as TGTGCCAGCAAAGATCTTAGCGGGGGGTACCAAGAGACCCAGTACTTC. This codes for CASKDLSGGYQETQYF.

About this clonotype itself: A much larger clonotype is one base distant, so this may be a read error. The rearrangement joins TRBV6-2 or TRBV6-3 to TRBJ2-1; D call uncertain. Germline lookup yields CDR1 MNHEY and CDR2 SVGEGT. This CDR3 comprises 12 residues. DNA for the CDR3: TGTACCAGCAGTTATAATTTCGATGAGCAGTTCTTC. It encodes CTSSYNFDEQFF.

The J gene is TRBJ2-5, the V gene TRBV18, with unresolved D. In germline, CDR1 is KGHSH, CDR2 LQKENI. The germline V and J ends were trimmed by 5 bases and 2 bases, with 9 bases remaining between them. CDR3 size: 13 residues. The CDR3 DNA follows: TGTGCCAGCTCAATGGGGTTACAAGAGACCCAGTACTTC. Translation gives CASSMGLQETQYF.

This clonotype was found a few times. The CDR3 DNA sequence: TGTGCCAGCACCGAAGGACAGACCCACGAGCAGTACTTC. Translation gives CASTEGQTHEQYF. This chain connects TRBV2 to TRBJ2-7; D possibly corresponds to TRBD1 (6 bases). The CDR3 is 13 amino acids. In germline, CDR1 is SNHLY, CDR2 FYNNEI. Trimming cost V 7 bases and J 5 bases, with 15 bases left between them.

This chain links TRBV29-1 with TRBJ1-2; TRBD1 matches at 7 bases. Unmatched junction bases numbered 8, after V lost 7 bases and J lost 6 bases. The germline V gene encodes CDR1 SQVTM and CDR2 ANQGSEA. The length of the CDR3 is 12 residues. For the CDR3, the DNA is TGCAGCGCCGGAGAGGGGGCGGATGGCTACACCTTC. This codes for CSAGEGADGYTF.